One and the same sample provided the 29 T cell receptor beta chains below, sequenced in a study of post-analysis software for immune sequencing data. Notes on the study in general: TRBV segments more frequent in patients than in controls numbered a few and included TRBV5-6, TRBV5-1 and TRBV20-1.

Unique molecular identifiers featured in each of the TCR beta cDNA libraries. From the PCR reads, TCRdb called clonotypes with MiXCR, one entry per CDR3 protein. The sample lists 350,000 to 450,000 distinct CDR3 sequences, about 39% occurring once. These receptors have no known antigen. The sample was blood. These receptors came from a girl aged 2 to 10 with multiple sclerosis.

The V and J genes are TRBV10-3 and TRBJ2-4, with 11 bases that match TRBD1. Trimming removed 6 bases from V and 4 bases from J; junction bases left unmatched: 8. The CDR3 is made up of 16 amino acids. Per the germline V gene, CDR1 is ENHRY and CDR2 is SYGVKD. The CDR3, as DNA: TGTGCCATCAGGCCGGGACAGGGGGACCTTAAAAACATTCAGTACTTC. Translated: CAIRPGQGDLKNIQYF.

The table lists this clonotype with a few counts. This chain connects TRBV13 to TRBJ2-1; TRBD2 matches 10 bases. After removal of 3 bases from V and 8 bases from J, the junction contained 10 bases not matched to a gene. This CDR3 is 16 amino acids long. From germline, CDR1 is PRHDT and CDR2 FYEKMQ (reference sequence). Here the CDR3 DNA reads TGTGCCAGCAGCTTTCGCGGACTAGCGGCTAGATATGAGCAGTTCTTC. Its protein is CASSFRGLAARYEQFF.

This sequence joins TRBV5-1 and TRBJ2-7, with D perhaps matching TRBD1 or TRBD2 (5 bases each). The CDR3 is 15 residues long. Germline V lookup: CDR1 SGHRS, CDR2 YFSETQ. Trimming left V 5 bases short and J 8 bases short, with 23 bases between. The CDR3 loop is CASRRTGTDLGQQYF. The CDR3, as DNA: TGCGCCAGCAGGCGGACCGGGACGGATCTTGGTCAGCAGTACTTC.

Of note for this clonotype: An end of the junction does not agree with germline; a read error may underlie this. The chain couples TRBV24-1 to TRBJ2-1, with 9 positions matching TRBD1. This CDR3 contains 15 residues. CDR1 is KGHDR, CDR2 SFDVKD, per germline. CDR3 loop: CVTSADRGAYNEQFF. DNA for the CDR3: TGTGTCACCAGTGCGGACAGGGGAGCCTACAATGAGCAGTTCTTC.

This chain connects TRBV6-5 to TRBJ2-1, with D possibly being TRBD2 (7 bases). Trimming cost V 6 bases and J 6 bases, with 18 bases left between them. Germline V lookup: CDR1 MNHEY, CDR2 SVGAGI. The CDR3 loop spans 15 amino acids. In DNA form, the CDR3 reads TGTGCCAGCAGATTAGGACTAGGGGGTTTCAATGAGCAGTTCTTC. Amino acid sequence: CASRLGLGGFNEQFF.

This clonotype was seen more than once but under ten times. The chain joins TRBV12-3 or TRBV12-4 to TRBJ1-4, with a tentative D call TRBD1 (5 bases). The CDR3 extends over 13 amino acids. V was clipped by 8 bases and J by 5 bases, with 12 bases between them. In DNA, the CDR3 is TGTGCCAGCGGGAGGGGATCGAATGAAAAACTGTTTTTT. This sequence encodes CASGRGSNEKLFF.

V and J are TRBV29-1 and TRBJ1-4, with 9 bases aligning to TRBD1. Germline V lookup: CDR1 SQVTM, CDR2 ANQGSEA. The CDR3 has 12 amino acids. The CDR3 loop is CSYSTGGEKLFF. In DNA form, the CDR3 reads TGCAGTTATTCGACAGGGGGAGAAAAACTGTTTTTT.

The chain has TRBV13 and TRBJ2-7; D is undetermined. The CDR3 length is 15 residues. Germline loops: CDR1 PRHDT, CDR2 FYEKMQ (reference sequence). V lost 5 bases and J 5 bases, leaving 19 bases between the germline ends. The CDR3 coding sequence is TGTGCCAGCAGCCTTACGACAAGGCTCCGGGACGAGCAGTACTTC. It specifies CASSLTTRLRDEQYF.

This chain links TRBV7-9 with TRBJ1-6, with D possibly matching TRBD1 (6 bases). The germline V gene encodes CDR1 SEHNR and CDR2 FQNEAQ (reference sequence). The CDR3 totals 14 residues. The V and J ends lost 1 base and 10 bases respectively, with 11 bases between them. CDR3 residues: CASSLDQGSSPLHF. CDR3 DNA sequence: TGTGCCAGCAGCTTAGACCAGGGGTCATCACCCCTCCACTTT. Supplemented by reference TRBV7-9 and TRBJ1-6, the full variable domain reads DTGVSQNPRHKITKRGQNVTFRCDPISEHNRLYWYRQTLGQGPEFLTYFQNEAQLEKSRLLSDRFSAERPKGSFSTLEIQRTEQGDSAMYLCASSLDQGSSPLHFGNGTRLTVT.

The V call is TRBV18, the J call TRBJ2-3, with 10 bases identical to TRBD2. CDR3 length: 15 residues. Trimming at V came to 5 bases and at J to 2 bases, leaving 4 bases not matched to a gene. The germline V gene encodes CDR1 KGHSH and CDR2 LQKENI. CDR3 amino acids: CASSSLAGATDTQYF. CDR3 coding DNA: TGTGCCAGCTCATCCCTAGCGGGGGCCACAGATACGCAGTATTTT. Full variable domain (rest looked up from reference TRBV18 and TRBJ2-3): NAGVMQNPRHLVRRRGQEARLRCSPMKGHSHVYWYRQLPEEGLKFMVYLQKENIIDESGMPKERFSAEFPKEGPSILRIQQVVRGDSAAYFCASSSLAGATDTQYFGPGTRLTVL.

DNA for the CDR3: TGTGCCAGCATGGTCGAAATTAGCTCCTACAATGAGCAGTTCTTC. It is translated as CASMVEISSYNEQFF. The chain joins TRBV2 to TRBJ2-1; D gene unclear. This CDR3 contains 15 residues. The germline CDR1 and CDR2 sequences are SNHLY and FYNNEI. Trimming took off 7 bases at V and 0 bases at J, with 13 bases between the two ends.

The rearrangement uses TRBV5-1 and TRBJ2-7, with D unclear. Germline values: CDR1 SGHRS, CDR2 YFSETQ. V lost 0 bases and J 4 bases, leaving 14 bases between the germline ends. This CDR3 contains 15 residues. The CDR3 DNA reads TGCGCCAGCAGCTTGGAGGCATCCCCTGTTTACGAGCAGTACTTC. Its translation: CASSLEASPVYEQYF. Variable domain in full (rest from reference TRBV5-1 and TRBJ2-7): KAGVTQTPRYLIKTRGQQVTLSCSPISGHRSVSWYQQTPGQGLQFLFEYFSETQRNKGNFPGRFSGRQFSNSRSEMNVSTLELGDSALYLCASSLEASPVYEQYFGPGTRLTVT.

A word on this clonotype: Mismatch with germline at one junction end may stem from a read error. V gene TRBV12-3 or TRBV12-4 combines with J gene TRBJ2-3, with D possibly being TRBD2 (5 bases). There are 15 residues in the CDR3. The CDR3 region is CASSAKSSSTDTQYF. The CDR3 DNA reads TGTGCCAGCAGTGCCAAATCCTCTAGCACAGACACGCAGTATTTT.

The chain is built from TRBV6-4 and TRBJ2-3; D is unclear. This CDR3 spans 13 amino acids. The germline V gene encodes CDR1 MRHNA and CDR2 SNTAGT. Trimming removed 0 bases from V and 5 bases from J, with 6 bases in between. DNA of the CDR3: TGTGCCAGCAGTGACTCCAGCCAAGATACGCAGTATTTT. Translating it yields CASSDSSQDTQYF.

In its sample, this clonotype was seen many times. The rearrangement uses TRBV20-1 and TRBJ2-7; 9 bases are shared with TRBD1. Germline values: CDR1 DFQATT, CDR2 SNEGSKA (reference sequence). This CDR3 is built from 12 residues. The CDR3 loop reads CSARQGAYEQYF. CDR3 nucleotides: TGCAGCGCTCGACAGGGGGCCTACGAGCAGTACTTC.

The chain carries TRBV10-3 and TRBJ2-7; D perhaps matches TRBD2 (5 bases). The CDR3 runs 12 residues. Trimming pared 5 bases from V and 7 bases from J, leaving 12 bases between. CDR1 is ENHRY, CDR2 SYGVKD, per germline. DNA for the CDR3: TGTGCCATCAGTTTCACGGGGAATGAGCAGTACTTC. Protein product: CAISFTGNEQYF.

The chain has TRBV28 and TRBJ2-1, with D tentatively TRBD2 (6 bases). V was clipped by 0 bases and J by 0 bases, with 18 bases between them. Germline values: CDR1 MDHEN, CDR2 SYDVKM. The CDR3 is 19 residues long. For the CDR3, the DNA is TGTGCCAGCAGTTTATGGGATGGTAGCGGACGAAGCTCCTACAATGAGCAGTTCTTC. It encodes CASSLWDGSGRSSYNEQFF.

Only a few counts were recorded for this clonotype. The chain is built from TRBV20-1 and TRBJ2-5; 9 bases agree with TRBD2. This CDR3 has 14 residues. Germline CDR1 reads DFQATT; CDR2 reads SNEGSKA (reference sequence). Trimming cost V 6 bases and J 11 bases; bases outside gene matches: 16. The CDR3 sequence: CSARRLAAGGEQYF. The CDR3 coding sequence is TGCAGTGCCCGCCGACTAGCGGCCGGTGGGGAGCAGTACTTC.

For this clonotype: A much bigger clone sits one base away, suggesting this may be a read error. This is likely a read error, given that the CDR3 carries no conserved phenylalanine or tryptophan at its end. The chain joins TRBV27 to TRBJ1-1, with D tentatively TRBD1 (6 bases). CDR3 length: 13 residues. V gave up 4 bases and J gave up 4 bases, with 10 bases separating them. The germline V gene has CDR1 MNHEY and CDR2 SMNVEV (reference sequence). The CDR3: CASSWGQGTEAFL. The DNA of the CDR3 is TGTGCCAGCAGTTGGGGACAAGGCACTGAAGCTTTCCTT.

V and J are TRBV5-5 and TRBJ2-7; possible D gene TRBD1, 8 bases. The CDR3 length is 16 residues. Trimming cost V 3 bases and J 0 bases, with 16 bases left between them. Germline V gene sequence: CDR1 SGHKS, CDR2 YYEKEE (reference sequence). The CDR3 DNA reads TGTGCCAGCAGCTGGAACAGGGGGGGGAGCTCCTACGAGCAGTACTTC. Translating it yields CASSWNRGGSSYEQYF.

The rearrangement links TRBV29-1 to TRBJ1-2, with 8 bases aligning to TRBD1. CDR3 length equals 15 residues. Trimming at V came to 4 bases and at J to 7 bases, leaving 14 bases not matched to a gene. Germline values: CDR1 SQVTM, CDR2 ANQGSEA. CDR3 sequence reads: CSVGDPGTGQGGYTF. The CDR3 DNA follows: TGCAGCGTTGGAGACCCCGGGACAGGACAAGGTGGCTACACCTTC.

This clonotype showed up just a few times. V is TRBV10-3 and J is TRBJ2-3; 8 nucleotides line up with TRBD2. The CDR3 has 16 residues. Germline V gene lookup returns CDR1 ENHRY and CDR2 SYGVKD. The V and J ends lost 3 bases and 1 base, in that order; junction bases with no gene match: 6. The chain's CDR3 is CAISDVLSGGTDTQYF. DNA of the CDR3: TGTGCCATCAGTGACGTCCTTAGCGGGGGCACAGATACGCAGTATTTT.

This clonotype was picked up a small number of times. This chain connects TRBV10-3 to TRBJ2-7; D unclear. Germline lookup yields CDR1 ENHRY and CDR2 SYGVKD. CDR3 length: 16 amino acids. Trimming took 3 bases from V and 2 from J, leaving 17 bases between them. The chain's CDR3 is CAISDPAKGRTYEQYF. The DNA for the CDR3 is TGTGCCATCAGTGACCCGGCCAAGGGAAGAACCTACGAGCAGTACTTC.

The chain carries TRBV29-1 and TRBJ2-5, with D uncertain. CDR1 and CDR2 (germline): SQVTM, ANQGSEA. V shed 4 bases and J shed 2 bases, with 20 bases lying between them. This CDR3 spans 16 amino acids. CDR3 coding DNA: TGCAGCGTTGTATTCCGTAAGCGATCAAATCAAGAGACCCAGTACTTC. Residues: CSVVFRKRSNQETQYF. Using reference TRBV29-1 and TRBJ2-5 for the parts outside the CDR3, the full variable domain is SAVISQKPSRDICQRGTSLTIQCQVDSQVTMMFWYRQQPGQSLTLIATANQGSEATYESGFVIDKFPISRPNLTFSTLTVSNMSPEDSSIYLCSVVFRKRSNQETQYFGPGTRLLVL.

The chain is built from TRBV18 and TRBJ2-5; D is uncertain. The CDR3 consists of 15 residues. From germline, CDR1 is KGHSH and CDR2 LQKENI. Trimming shortened V by 0 bases and J by 0 bases, and 8 bases separated the two germline ends. In DNA form, the CDR3 reads TGTGCCAGCTCACCACCCTTCCCTCACCAAGAGACCCAGTACTTC. This encodes CASSPPFPHQETQYF.

V is TRBV27 and J is TRBJ1-2; tentative D call: TRBD1 (6 bases). The CDR3 loop spans 13 amino acids. Germline CDR1 reads MNHEY; CDR2 reads SMNVEV (reference sequence). Trimming removed 0 bases from V and 8 bases from J, with 10 bases in between. CDR3 region: CASSLSRTVGYTF. CDR3 bases: TGTGCCAGCAGTTTATCCCGGACAGTAGGCTACACCTTC.

The chain joins TRBV3-1 to TRBJ2-5; D unclear. Trimming removed 4 bases from V and 0 bases from J, with 9 bases in between. The CDR3 runs 14 residues. Germline V gene lookup returns CDR1 LGHDT and CDR2 YNNKEL (reference sequence). DNA for the CDR3: TGTGCCAGCAGCCGAGAGCCTTACCAAGAGACCCAGTACTTC. Encoded protein: CASSREPYQETQYF.

J is TRBJ2-1 and V is TRBV20-1; 7 nucleotides align to TRBD2. With the DNA end fitting TRBJ2-7 better, the J assignment may be wrong. The germline V gene encodes CDR1 DFQATT and CDR2 SNEGSKA (reference sequence). The CDR3 is made up of 14 amino acids. CDR3 amino acids: CSAARLADTYEQYF. Written as DNA, the CDR3 is TGCAGTGCTGCCCGGCTAGCGGATACCTACGAGCAGTACTTC.

This clonotype was seen a handful of times. This chain joins TRBV20-1 and TRBJ2-7; D is perhaps TRBD1 or TRBD2 (5 bases each). This CDR3 region has 15 residues. The V end lost 5 bases, the J end lost 5 bases, and 22 bases lay between the germline ends. Germline lookup yields CDR1 DFQATT and CDR2 SNEGSKA (reference sequence). The CDR3 spells CSAYNRDPKGNEQYF. CDR3 DNA sequence: TGCAGTGCTTACAACCGGGACCCGAAAGGGAACGAGCAGTACTTC.